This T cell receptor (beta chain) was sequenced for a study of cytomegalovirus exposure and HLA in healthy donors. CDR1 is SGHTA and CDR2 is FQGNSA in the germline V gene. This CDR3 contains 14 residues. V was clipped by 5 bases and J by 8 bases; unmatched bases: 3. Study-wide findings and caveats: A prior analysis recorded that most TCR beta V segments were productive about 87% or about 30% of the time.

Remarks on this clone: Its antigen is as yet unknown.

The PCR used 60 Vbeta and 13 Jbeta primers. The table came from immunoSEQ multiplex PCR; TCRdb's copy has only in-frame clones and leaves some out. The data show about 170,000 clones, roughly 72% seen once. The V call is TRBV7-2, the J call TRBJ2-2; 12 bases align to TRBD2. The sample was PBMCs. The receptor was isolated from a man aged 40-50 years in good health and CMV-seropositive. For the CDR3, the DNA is TGTGCCAGCAGCCCCGGACTAGCGGGGGGGGAGCTGTTTTTT. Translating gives CASSPGLAGGELFF.